The clone carrying this T cell receptor beta chain came up many times. These data originate in a study of molecular identifiers for immune sequencing clone quantification. As previously described, bulk TCR libraries were made using listed TCR primers. One entry per CDR3 protein, called by TCRdb with MiXCR from the PCR reads. Of 50,000 to 70,000 distinct CDR3 sequences in the sample, about a fifth were seen once. The V gene's germline CDR1 is SGHAT and CDR2 FQNNGV. The CDR3 is 14 amino acids. Trimming stripped 3 bases from V and 0 bases from J, with 5 bases between. Using 10%, 30% or 50% RNA, naive CD8 libraries were derived from approximately 20,000 to 1,000,000 sorted cells. Naive CD8 T cells were FACS-sorted by CD8+CD4-CCR7+CD45RA+ markers.

This TCR was recovered from a human donor in good health. Some libraries in this study had Jurkat cell RNA spiked in. Sequencing was performed on naive CD8+ T cells from blood, with Jurkat cell RNA spiked in. The subset denotes: FACS-sorted CD8+CD4-CCR7+CD45RA+ naive T cells. J is TRBJ1-4 and V is TRBV11-2, with a possible D match to TRBD1 (5 bases). CDR3 sequence: CASSFRATNEKLFF. The CDR3 DNA reads as TGTGCCAGCAGCTTCAGGGCAACTAATGAAAAACTGTTTTTT. Filled out from reference TRBV11-2 and TRBJ1-4, the complete variable domain reads EAGVAQSPRYKIIEKRQSVAFWCNPISGHATLYWYQQILGQGPKLLIQFQNNGVVDDSQLPKDRFSAERLKGVDSTLKIQPAKLEDSAVYLCASSFRATNEKLFFGSGTQLSVL.